These 11 T cell receptor beta chains were sequenced from one sample in a study of cytomegalovirus exposure and HLA in healthy donors. Vbeta (60) and Jbeta (13) primers were used in the PCR. Produced via immunoSEQ multiplex PCR; TCRdb's table is partial and in-frame only. The table includes about 120,000 clones, 65% to 80% detected once. The sample consisted of PBMCs. These receptors were taken from a middle-aged woman in good health and CMV-seropositive.

This clone was recorded only once. This sequence joins TRBV6-1 and TRBJ2-3; D may be TRBD1 (8 bases). The CDR3 has 14 amino acids. Germline values: CDR1 MNHNS, CDR2 SASEGT. V was trimmed by 6 bases and J by 2 bases, leaving 12 bases between them. CDR3 region: CASRQGGPTDTQYF. As DNA, the CDR3 is TGTGCCAGCAGACAGGGGGGGCCCACAGATACGCAGTATTTT.

The chain is built from TRBV5-6 and TRBJ1-2; unclear D gene. The germline gives CDR1 SGHDT, CDR2 YYEEEE. The CDR3 loop spans 12 amino acids. V lost 0 bases to trimming and J lost 3 bases, with 3 bases between them. For the CDR3, the DNA is TGTGCCAGCAGCTTGGGAGACTATGGCTACACCTTC. Its translation: CASSLGDYGYTF.

This clone was counted only a few times. J is TRBJ2-5 and V is TRBV9; D ambiguous. With 0 bases removed from V and 0 bases from J, the gap between germline ends came to 9 bases. Germline assignment: CDR1 SGDLS and CDR2 YYNGEE. CDR3 length equals 15 residues. CDR3 sequence: CASSVDGLYQETQYF. CDR3 DNA sequence: TGTGCCAGCAGCGTAGATGGCCTGTACCAAGAGACCCAGTACTTC.

J is TRBJ2-5 and V is TRBV20-1, with unresolved D. Germline V gene sequence: CDR1 DFQATT, CDR2 SNEGSKA (reference sequence). V was trimmed by 6 bases and J by 5 bases, leaving 10 bases between them. The CDR3 extends over 11 amino acids. CDR3 in amino acids: CSAILGETQYF. The CDR3 nucleotides read TGCAGTGCGATACTCGGGGAGACCCAGTACTTC.

The rearrangement uses TRBV9 and TRBJ1-4; D perhaps matches TRBD1 (5 bases). The V gene's germline CDR1 is SGDLS and CDR2 YYNGEE. This CDR3 has 14 amino acids. Trimming took 4 bases from V and 4 from J, leaving 11 bases between them. In DNA, the CDR3 is TGTGCCAGCAGCCCTCGACAGTTTAATGAAAAACTGTTTTTT. Translating it yields CASSPRQFNEKLFF.

V and J are TRBV15 and TRBJ1-1; D possibly corresponds to TRBD1 (6 bases). CDR3 length: 15 amino acids. V dropped 1 base and J dropped 1 base, with 10 bases sitting between them. Germline lookup yields CDR1 LNHNV and CDR2 YYDKDF (reference sequence). CDR3 nucleotide sequence: TGTGCCACCAGCAGAGGACTGGGACAGAACACTGAAGCTTTCTTT. Translating gives CATSRGLGQNTEAFF.

The chain employs TRBV28 and TRBJ1-4, with a weak D call TRBD1 (6 bases). Trimming stripped 5 bases from V and 4 bases from J, with 14 bases between. The CDR3 totals 15 residues. The germline CDR1 and CDR2 sequences are MDHEN and SYDVKM. CDR3 sequence reads: CASSVPGGGNEKLFF. The CDR3 bases are TGTGCCAGCAGTGTTCCGGGAGGGGGTAATGAAAAACTGTTTTTT.

This chain links TRBV19 with TRBJ2-7; TRBD1 agrees at 11 bases. The ends lost 5 bases at V and 2 bases at J; junction bases unmatched: 5. This CDR3 contains 15 residues. The germline CDR1 and CDR2 sequences are LNHDA and SQIVND (reference sequence). The DNA of the CDR3 is TGTGCCAGTAGTGCCCCGGGACAGGGGGCCTACGAGCAGTACTTC. Its protein is CASSAPGQGAYEQYF. Complete variable domain (other parts from reference TRBV19 and TRBJ2-7): DGGITQSPKYLFRKEGQNVTLSCEQNLNHDAMYWYRQDPGQGLRLIYYSQIVNDFQKGDIAEGYSVSREKKESFPLTVTSAQKNPTAFYLCASSAPGQGAYEQYFGPGTRLTVT.

The V and J genes are TRBV27 and TRBJ2-7; D not resolved. Germline CDR1 MNHEY, CDR2 SMNVEV (reference sequence). Deletions cut 0 bases from V and 2 bases from J, with 5 bases between. The CDR3 spans 13 residues. CDR3 region: CASSLSPAYEQYF. The CDR3 DNA sequence: TGTGCCAGCAGTTTATCTCCAGCCTACGAGCAGTACTTC.

Written as DNA, the CDR3 is TGTGCCAGCAGTCCCCCGACAGGGGAAGCCGGGGAGCTGTTTTTT. This sequence encodes CASSPPTGEAGELFF. V and J are TRBV6-5 and TRBJ2-2, with 8 bases aligning to TRBD1. After removal of 5 bases from V and 6 bases from J, the junction contained 8 bases not matched to a gene. CDR3 size: 15 residues. Per germline, CDR1 MNHEY and CDR2 SVGAGI.

The V call is TRBV2, the J call TRBJ1-5; D possibly corresponds to TRBD1 (6 bases). There are 14 residues in the CDR3. V was pared by 4 bases and J by 2 bases, with 9 bases between. The germline V gene encodes CDR1 SNHLY and CDR2 FYNNEI. CDR3 nucleotide sequence: TGTGCCAGCAGTGCGCGACAGGGCAATCAGCCCCAGCATTTT. It yields the protein CASSARQGNQPQHF.